Following are 32 T cell receptor beta chains from one sample sequenced in a study of beta chain features in type 1 diabetes. Their specific antigens are unknown. Study results and caveats: Shorter TCRB CDR3s, moderately but significantly so, were found in Type 1 diabetes patients in all four CD4+ subsets.

Reverse transcription of all isolated RNA meant that expressed TCRB transcripts were sequenced. The data were produced by immunoSEQ multiplex PCR, yet TCRdb's version contains in-frame clones alone and is incomplete. The sample lists some 290,000 clones, roughly 13% occurring once. The specimen sequenced was naive CD4+ T cells from blood. The receptor source for this set is a man younger than 45 with type 1 diabetes.

The chain combines TRBV7-9 with TRBJ2-6; TRBD1 matches at 7 bases. With 2 bases clipped from V and 0 bases from J, the junction kept 7 bases outside the gene matches. The germline gives CDR1 SEHNR, CDR2 FQNEAQ (reference sequence). CDR3 length: 18 residues. In DNA form, the CDR3 reads TGTGCCAGCAGCTTAAGGGGACAGCCGTACTCTGGGGCCAACGTCCTGACTTTC. Translated: CASSLRGQPYSGANVLTF.

V usage is TRBV6-6 and J usage is TRBJ2-1, with TRBD2 matching 9 bases. With 5 bases clipped from V and 7 bases from J, the junction kept 0 bases outside the gene matches. The germline V gene encodes CDR1 MNHNY and CDR2 SVGAGI (reference sequence). The CDR3 loop spans 12 amino acids. CDR3 amino acids: CASSTSGNEQFF. Written as DNA, the CDR3 is TGTGCCAGCAGTACTAGCGGGAATGAGCAGTTCTTC.

This sequence joins TRBV5-4 and TRBJ2-1; 8 nucleotides line up with TRBD2. The CDR3 contains 15 residues. Looked up from germline, CDR1 is SGHNT and CDR2 is YYREEE (reference sequence). V trimming: 4 bases; J trimming: 4 bases; junction bases outside the gene matches: 7. CDR3: CASSITSGVYNEQFF. The CDR3 DNA is TGTGCCAGCAGCATCACTAGCGGAGTATACAATGAGCAGTTCTTC.

This sequence joins TRBV29-1 and TRBJ2-3; D is undetermined. V lost 7 bases and J 5 bases, leaving 13 bases between the germline ends. Looked up from germline, CDR1 is SQVTM and CDR2 is ANQGSEA. CDR3 length equals 12 residues. The CDR3 nucleotides are TGCAGCGGACGAGGTGACGGAGATACGCAGTATTTT. Its translation is CSGRGDGDTQYF.

This clone was picked up a small number of times. The chain combines TRBV16 with TRBJ1-3; D may be TRBD1 (5 bases). The V end lost 6 bases, the J end lost 0 bases, and 9 bases lay between the germline ends. The germline gives CDR1 KGHSY, CDR2 FQNENV. The CDR3 has 14 residues. CDR3 region: CASRGTFSGNTIYF. As DNA, the CDR3 is TGTGCCAGCAGAGGGACTTTCTCTGGAAACACCATATATTTT.

The rearrangement uses TRBV7-9 and TRBJ2-1; 7 nucleotides agree with TRBD2. From germline, CDR1 is SEHNR and CDR2 FQNEAQ (reference sequence). V dropped 1 base and J dropped 6; count of bases not matched to a gene: 0. The CDR3 covers 13 residues. This chain's CDR3 is CASSLGTSNEQFF. CDR3 nucleotides: TGTGCCAGCAGCTTAGGGACTAGCAATGAGCAGTTCTTC.

This rearrangement joins TRBV19 to TRBJ2-2, with unresolved D. Looked up from germline, CDR1 is LNHDA and CDR2 is SQIVND (reference sequence). The CDR3 is 13 residues long. The V end lost 3 bases, the J end lost 0 bases, and 2 bases lay between the germline ends. The CDR3 sequence: CASSITNTGELFF. For the CDR3, the DNA is TGTGCCAGTAGTATCACGAACACCGGGGAGCTGTTTTTT.

The J gene is TRBJ2-7, the V gene TRBV2; no definite D call. This CDR3 region has 15 residues. The germline gives CDR1 SNHLY, CDR2 FYNNEI. Trimming took 8 bases from V and 2 from J, leaving 19 bases between them. The CDR3 here is CASLLSGTPTYEQYF. CDR3 in DNA: TGTGCCAGCTTACTATCTGGCACACCTACCTACGAGCAGTACTTC.

The chain links TRBV5-4 to TRBJ1-5; 10 bases line up with TRBD1. With 4 bases clipped from V and 5 bases from J, the junction kept 3 bases outside the gene matches. Germline V gene lookup returns CDR1 SGHNT and CDR2 YYREEE (reference sequence). The CDR3 is 14 residues long. CDR3 residues: CASSRDRGDQPQHF. The CDR3 DNA reads TGTGCCAGCAGCAGGGACAGGGGTGATCAGCCCCAGCATTTT.

Ten or more counts support this clone. The rearrangement links TRBV4-3 to TRBJ2-2; 9 bases fit TRBD1. This CDR3 is 16 amino acids long. Germline V CDR1 and CDR2: LGHNA, YSLEER. Trimming removed 3 bases from V and 4 bases from J; junction bases left unmatched: 6. The CDR3 loop reads CASSQPPQGATGELFF. The CDR3 DNA reads as TGCGCCAGCAGCCAGCCACCACAGGGGGCCACCGGGGAGCTGTTTTTT.

This clone was seen only a few times. The chain joins TRBV9 to TRBJ2-1, with D perhaps matching TRBD2 (6 bases). V was cut by 0 bases and J by 7 bases, with 20 bases left in between. CDR1 is SGDLS and CDR2 is YYNGEE in the germline V gene. CDR3 length: 17 amino acids. The CDR3: CASSVGGPRSGGNEQFF. The DNA for the CDR3 is TGTGCCAGCAGCGTAGGAGGCCCACGGAGCGGAGGGAATGAGCAGTTCTTC.

The rearrangement uses TRBV4-3 and TRBJ2-7; TRBD2 matches at 11 bases. The CDR3 is 16 amino acids. The V gene end was trimmed by 4 bases and the J gene end by 7 bases; junction bases not matched to a gene: 12. Germline CDR1 is LGHNA and CDR2 is YSLEER. This CDR3 is CASSLQTSGIGGEQYF. The CDR3 bases are TGCGCCAGCAGCCTTCAGACTAGCGGGATAGGGGGGGAGCAGTACTTC.

The CDR3 is CASSYKGNGYTF. The CDR3 coding sequence is TGTGCCAGCAGTTATAAGGGGAACGGCTACACCTTC. V and J are TRBV6-5 and TRBJ1-2; D possibly corresponds to TRBD1 (5 bases). The V gene lost 3 bases and the J gene lost 8 bases, with 10 bases spanning the gap. Looked up from germline, CDR1 is MNHEY and CDR2 is SVGAGI. CDR3 length: 12 amino acids.

This clone was detected only a few times. The J gene is TRBJ2-7, the V gene TRBV9; perhaps TRBD1 as D (6 bases). The V gene lost 3 bases and the J gene lost 0 bases, with 10 bases spanning the gap. Germline lookup yields CDR1 SGDLS and CDR2 YYNGEE. The CDR3 length is 14 residues. The CDR3 spells CASSDDRNSYEQYF. Here the CDR3 DNA reads TGTGCCAGCAGCGACGACAGGAACTCCTACGAGCAGTACTTC.

The chain recombines TRBV7-2 with TRBJ1-1; no clear D gene. Trimming pared 2 bases from V and 2 bases from J, leaving 12 bases between. The CDR3 totals 15 residues. CDR1 SGHTA and CDR2 FQGNSA come from the germline V gene. This CDR3 is CASSLWANVNTEAFF. Written as DNA, the CDR3 is TGTGCCAGCAGCTTATGGGCGAACGTCAACACTGAAGCTTTCTTT.

This chain connects TRBV7-2 to TRBJ1-2; D not certain. Germline-derived CDR1 and CDR2 are SGHTA and FQGNSA. The CDR3 is 14 residues long. The ends were cut back, 1 base at V and 1 base at J, with 7 bases in the middle. CDR3 residues: CASSLVAGNYGYTF. The CDR3 DNA follows: TGTGCCAGCAGCTTAGTTGCGGGTAACTATGGCTACACCTTC.

This clone was found a few times. The DNA of the CDR3 is TGTGCCAGCAGCTCCTACCGCTCCTACGAGCAGTACTTC. It translates to CASSSYRSYEQYF. The chain links TRBV7-2 to TRBJ2-7; D gene unclear. Germline-derived CDR1 and CDR2 are SGHTA and FQGNSA. CDR3 length: 13 amino acids. The germline V and J ends were trimmed by 4 bases and 0 bases, with 7 bases remaining between them.

V gene TRBV19 combines with J gene TRBJ2-3; weak D call: TRBD1 (6 bases). The ends were cut back, 4 bases at V and 3 bases at J, with 11 bases in the middle. The CDR3 is 14 amino acids. Germline loops: CDR1 LNHDA, CDR2 SQIVND (reference sequence). The CDR3: CASSTGTITDTQYF. The CDR3 region has the DNA TGTGCCAGTAGTACCGGGACAATAACAGATACGCAGTATTTT.

V and J are TRBV18 and TRBJ1-1, with D possibly being TRBD1 (5 bases). V shed 2 bases and J shed 0 bases, with 10 bases lying between them. The CDR3 has 15 residues. Germline CDR1 KGHSH, CDR2 LQKENI. The CDR3 protein is CASSPGRTMNTEAFF. The CDR3 DNA reads as TGTGCCAGCTCACCAGGACGGACAATGAACACTGAAGCTTTCTTT.

The rearrangement joins TRBV5-4 to TRBJ1-4; 9 bases agree with TRBD1. This CDR3 is built from 15 residues. CDR1 is SGHNT and CDR2 is YYREEE in the germline V gene (reference sequence). V shed 4 bases, J shed 9 bases, and the junction held 10 bases outside the gene matches. The CDR3 protein is CASSLGGQGGKKLFF. CDR3 coding DNA: TGTGCCAGCAGCCTTGGGGGACAGGGCGGGAAAAAACTGTTTTTT.

The rearrangement joins TRBV4-3 to TRBJ1-1; maybe TRBD1 (5 bases). Germline lookup yields CDR1 LGHNA and CDR2 YSLEER. CDR3 length: 14 amino acids. Trimming stripped 1 base from V and 7 bases from J, with 13 bases between. As DNA, the CDR3 is TGCGCCAGCAGCCAAGTGCCCAGACAGTTTGAAGCTTTCTTT. As protein: CASSQVPRQFEAFF.

The chain uses TRBV6-4 and TRBJ2-6, with a tentative D call TRBD1 (5 bases). This CDR3 has 15 amino acids. Germline CDR1 and CDR2: MRHNA and SNTAGT. V lost 0 bases and J lost 2, with 5 bases in between. CDR3 sequence reads: CASSDSRAGANVLTF. The DNA for the CDR3 is TGTGCCAGCAGTGACTCCAGGGCTGGGGCCAACGTCCTGACTTTC.

V is TRBV27 and J is TRBJ1-1; D is possibly TRBD1 (5 bases). The CDR3 totals 14 residues. Germline V gene lookup returns CDR1 MNHEY and CDR2 SMNVEV (reference sequence). Deletions cut 1 base from V and 7 bases from J, with 13 bases between. The CDR3 protein is CASSLLGGSGEAFF. CDR3 nucleotide sequence: TGTGCCAGCAGTTTATTGGGGGGATCGGGTGAAGCTTTCTTT.

Only a few counts were recorded for this clone. V usage is TRBV7-2 and J usage is TRBJ2-3; 9 bases fit TRBD2. Trimming removed 6 bases from V and 5 bases from J; junction bases left unmatched: 6. Germline values: CDR1 SGHTA, CDR2 FQGNSA. The CDR3 runs to 14 residues. The CDR3 DNA sequence: TGTGCCAGCAGTCTAGCGGGATGGAGAGATACGCAGTATTTT. Its translation is CASSLAGWRDTQYF.

This clone was recorded a few times. The gene calls are TRBV9 and TRBJ1-1; TRBD1 matches at 8 bases. The CDR3 contains 14 residues. The V and J ends lost 2 bases and 0 bases, in that order; junction bases with no gene match: 0. Germline V gene data show CDR1 as SGDLS and CDR2 as YYNGEE. This CDR3 reads CASSVDRVNTEAFF. In DNA form, the CDR3 reads TGTGCCAGCAGCGTGGACAGGGTGAACACTGAAGCTTTCTTT.

This clone has a handful of counts. The V call is TRBV28, the J call TRBJ2-7, with D possibly matching TRBD1 (6 bases). Trimming took off 2 bases at V and 11 bases at J, with 10 bases between the two ends. The CDR3 length is 11 residues. Germline values: CDR1 MDHEN, CDR2 SYDVKM. The CDR3, as DNA: TGTGCCAGCAGTTTAACCAGGGACAAGTACTTC. This translates into CASSLTRDKYF.

The chain is built from TRBV7-2 and TRBJ1-5; 7 nucleotides match TRBD1. The CDR3 runs to 16 residues. From germline, CDR1 is SGHTA and CDR2 FQGNSA. Trimming removed 5 bases from V and 11 bases from J; junction bases left unmatched: 18. CDR3 residues: CASSPSRPGQRRAQHF. The CDR3, as DNA: TGTGCCAGCAGCCCCTCCAGACCGGGACAGCGCAGGGCCCAGCATTTT.

This sequence joins TRBV29-1 and TRBJ2-1; TRBD1 aligns across 7 bases. The CDR3 is 14 amino acids. The junction had 12 bases not matched to a gene; V was cut back by 7 bases and J by 6 bases. Germline V CDR1 and CDR2: SQVTM, ANQGSEA. CDR3 sequence reads: CSAPGQPLSNEQFF. CDR3 DNA: TGCAGCGCCCCGGGACAGCCCCTAAGCAATGAGCAGTTCTTC.

V gene TRBV5-4 combines with J gene TRBJ2-3, with D possibly matching TRBD1 (6 bases). This CDR3 comprises 16 residues. V gave up 2 bases and J gave up 6 bases, with 19 bases separating them. CDR1 is SGHNT and CDR2 is YYREEE in the germline V gene (reference sequence). The CDR3 coding sequence is TGTGCCAGCAGCTTACCCCCCACAGGGACGTGGGATACGCAGTATTTT. Encoded protein: CASSLPPTGTWDTQYF.

This clone was counted between two and nine times. V is TRBV4-2 and J is TRBJ2-7; possibly TRBD2 for D (5 bases). V gave up 2 bases and J gave up 0 bases, with 14 bases separating them. The CDR3 runs to 16 residues. Per germline, CDR1 LGHNA and CDR2 YNFKEQ. The DNA for the CDR3 is TGTGCCAGCAGCCAAATGGTAGCGCTGGACTCCTACGAGCAGTACTTC. Residues: CASSQMVALDSYEQYF.

This clone was seen only a few times. This rearrangement joins TRBV23-1 to TRBJ1-1; 10 nucleotides line up with TRBD1. TRBV23-1 is noted as an ORF with a role that remains uncertain. The CDR3 totals 14 residues. J was trimmed by 6 bases and V by 4 bases; bases with no gene match: 5. The CDR3 here is CASSRTGGMAEAFF. The CDR3 region has the DNA TGCGCCAGCAGTCGGACAGGGGGTATGGCTGAAGCTTTCTTT.

This clone was picked up a small number of times. The V and J genes are TRBV30 and TRBJ1-1, with D possibly TRBD1 on 6 matching bases. Germline V gives CDR1 GTSNPN, CDR2 SVGIG (reference sequence). The CDR3 loop spans 16 amino acids. V was shortened by 0 bases and J by 1 base, with 15 bases between the two germline ends. CDR3 nucleotide sequence: TGTGCCTGGAGTGTACACTCGGGGGGCTCGAACACTGAAGCTTTCTTT. This encodes CAWSVHSGGSNTEAFF.